The clone carrying this T cell receptor (beta chain) was counted between two and nine times. Its antigen remains unidentified. The data derive from a study of identical twins. Study observations and caveats: Without tracking the same donors, conclusions rested on cross-sectional statistical analysis.

Each CDR3 protein is one row after TCRdb ran MiXCR on the 5' RACE reads. The data contain hundreds of thousands of distinct CDR3 sequences, about 22% of them singletons. Germline loops: CDR1 WSHSY, CDR2 SAAADI. CDR3 length: 14 residues. V lost 7 bases and J lost 5; bases outside the gene matches: 3. These sequences were also reported in another study, on yellow fever vaccine responses in identical twins.

The specimen was CD4+ T cells sorted from blood. The gene calls are TRBV10-2 and TRBJ2-5; TRBD2 matches 14 bases. The receptor's source is a woman aged 18-30 years in good health. This chain's CDR3 is CASIGTSGGETQYF. CDR3 nucleotides: TGCGCCAGCATCGGGACTAGCGGGGGTGAGACCCAGTACTTC.